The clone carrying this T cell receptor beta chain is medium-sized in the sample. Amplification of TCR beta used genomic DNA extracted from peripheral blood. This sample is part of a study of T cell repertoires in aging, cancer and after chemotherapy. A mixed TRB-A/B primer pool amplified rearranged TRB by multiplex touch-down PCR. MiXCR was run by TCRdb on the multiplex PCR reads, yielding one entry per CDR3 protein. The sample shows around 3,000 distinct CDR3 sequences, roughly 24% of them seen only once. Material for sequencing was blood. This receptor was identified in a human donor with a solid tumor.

Here the CDR3 DNA reads TGTGCCAGTAGTCAAGGGACAGGGAATCAGCCCCAGCATTTT. As protein: CASSQGTGNQPQHF. The rearrangement joins TRBV19 to TRBJ1-5, with 9 bases matching TRBD1. J lost 4 bases, V lost 5 bases, and 3 bases had no gene match. CDR1 is LNHDA and CDR2 is SQIVND in the germline V gene (reference sequence). There are 14 residues in the CDR3.